What follows is one TCR beta chain and its context. This entry comes from a study of blood T cells in healthy people across ages. With a J-beta primer mix and a sample-barcoded 5' primer, a second PCR ran about 6 to 11 cycles. One entry per CDR3 protein results from TCRdb running MiXCR on the 5' RACE reads. The data hold about 1,400,000 distinct CDR3 sequences, with about 43% observed a single time. There are 15 residues in the CDR3. V shed 2 bases and J 12 bases; nucleotides not matched to a gene: 12. Germline V gene data show CDR1 as KGHSH and CDR2 as LQKENI. The sample comprised blood. The TCR sequence derives from a woman aged 18 to 35 in good health. The genes are TRBV18 and TRBJ2-1; 8 bases match TRBD1. The CDR3 bases are TGTGCCAGCTCACCAATCAGGACAGGGCGTGGTGGGCAGTTCTTC. Its translation is CASSPIRTGRGGQFF. Based on the CDR3 plus reference TRBV18 and TRBJ2-1, the full variable domain is NAGVMQNPRHLVRRRGQEARLRCSPMKGHSHVYWYRQLPEEGLKFMVYLQKENIIDESGMPKERFSAEFPKEGPSILRIQQVVRGDSAAYFCASSPIRTGRGGQFFGPGTRLTVL.